This T cell receptor (beta chain) was observed in a study of a mutant IDH1 vaccine in newly diagnosed glioma. Measured with immunoSEQ multiplex PCR; TCRdb has only the in-frame clones, and not every one. The data contain about 94,000 clones, approximately 89% of them seen just once; the ten biggest clones take up 0.77%. Points on this clone: No antigen is known for it.

Time point noted: week 47, end of study. The investigators gave 300 ug of mutant IDH1 20-mer peptide in each vaccine dose, together with topical imiquimod. The CDR3 runs 15 residues. V was clipped by 1 base and J by 5 bases, with 9 bases between them. The germline V gene encodes CDR1 MNHNS and CDR2 SASEGT. Sequencing was performed on PBMCs, taken from a glioma patient whose treatment included an IDH1 peptide vaccine. The TCR sequence derives from a woman between 45 and 65 years old with glioma. The V gene is TRBV6-1, the J gene TRBJ1-6, with D hard to call. This CDR3 reads CASSEGRHHNSPLHF. CDR3 nucleotides: TGTGCCAGCAGTGAAGGGCGGCACCATAATTCACCCCTCCACTTT.